This is a list of T cell receptor beta chains from one sample in a study of shared clonotypes between healthy human individuals. The data were produced by immunoSEQ multiplex PCR, yet TCRdb's version contains in-frame clones alone and is incomplete. The data show over a million clones, about 75% seen once. The sequenced sample consisted of memory CD4+ T cells sorted from blood. Every receptor here comes from a man between 18 and 35 years old in good health. Each CDR3 is given with its conserved first and last residue. D genes are given only for firm matches. Clone size is not always given. Where it is, it says once, few, many or a class for expanded clones.

cdr3_length j_call v_call d_call clone_size cdr3_aa cdr3_nt
13 TRBJ1-3 TRBV30 NA once CAWSSQSGNTIYF TGTGCCTGGAGCAGCCAATCTGGAAACACCATATATTTT
14 TRBJ2-2 TRBV11-3 NA NA CASSLNQGSGELFF TGTGCCAGCAGCTTAAACCAGGGGTCCGGGGAGCTGTTTTTT
10 TRBJ1-2 TRBV6-1 NA NA CASNEYGYTF TGTGCCAGCAATGAATATGGCTACACCTTC
15 TRBJ2-3 TRBV27 NA NA CASSLSIGPTDTQYF TGTGCCAGCAGTTTATCCATCGGCCCCACAGATACGCAGTATTTT
16 TRBJ2-2 TRBV27 NA NA CASSSAGGRGTGELFF TGTGCCAGCAGCAGCGCCGGGGGGCGCGGCACCGGGGAGCTGTTTTTT
15 TRBJ1-1 TRBV18 TRBD1 few CASSPTTGLNTEAFF TGTGCCAGCTCACCTACGACAGGGCTGAACACTGAAGCTTTCTTT
14 TRBJ1-1 TRBV5-4 NA few CASSPRTRNTEAFF TGTGCCAGCAGCCCCAGGACCCGGAACACTGAAGCTTTCTTT
14 TRBJ2-7 TRBV4-3 NA NA CASSQDHTVVEQYF TGCGCCAGCAGCCAAGATCATACGGTGGTCGAGCAGTACTTC
16 TRBJ2-1 TRBV5-1 TRBD1 NA CASSPGVRGQQGEQFF TGCGCCAGCAGCCCGGGGGTCAGGGGGCAACAAGGTGAGCAGTTCTTC
14 TRBJ2-7 TRBV11-2 NA NA CASSLLRGTTEQYF TGTGCCAGCAGCTTATTGAGGGGAACTACCGAGCAGTACTTC
13 TRBJ1-2 TRBV5-5 NA NA CASSLATAYGYTF TGTGCCAGCAGCTTGGCCACGGCCTATGGCTACACCTTC
15 TRBJ2-7 TRBV27 NA NA CASSFGQGTAREQYF TGTGCCAGCAGTTTTGGCCAGGGTACCGCTCGCGAGCAGTACTTC
14 TRBJ2-6 TRBV11-3 NA once CASSLDMGANVLTF TGTGCCAGCAGCTTAGATATGGGGGCCAACGTCCTGACTTTC
15 TRBJ2-5 TRBV11-2 NA NA CASSTGRVAQETQYF TGTGCCAGCAGCACGGGACGTGTTGCGCAAGAGACCCAGTACTTC
14 TRBJ1-1 TRBV5-5 NA NA CASSLGTINTEAFF TGTGCCAGCAGCTTAGGGACAATAAACACTGAAGCTTTCTTT
13 TRBJ1-2 TRBV2 NA NA CASSGEVREGYTF TGTGCCAGCAGTGGGGAGGTTAGGGAAGGCTACACCTTC
15 TRBJ1-6 TRBV6-1 NA NA CASSEEDRSNSPLHF TGTGCCAGCAGTGAAGAGGACAGATCAAATTCACCCCTCCACTTT
13 TRBJ1-3 TRBV30 NA NA CAWSPSSGNTIYF TGTGCCTGGAGCCCAAGCTCTGGAAACACCATATATTTT
15 TRBJ1-3 TRBV11-1 NA many CASSLDGSLGNTIYF TGTGCCAGCAGCTTAGACGGCAGCCTCGGAAACACCATATATTTT
15 TRBJ2-3 TRBV30 TRBD2 NA CAWSSGGADLDTQYF TGTGCCTGGAGTTCCGGGGGGGCCGATCTAGATACGCAGTATTTT
13 TRBJ1-2 TRBV7-8 NA NA CASSLDRVNGYTF TGTGCCAGCAGCTTAGACAGGGTGAATGGCTACACCTTC
16 TRBJ1-1 TRBV19 NA NA CASTRGDTLMNTEAFF TGTGCCAGTACCCGAGGGGACACTCTCATGAACACTGAAGCTTTCTTT
14 TRBJ1-2 TRBV19 TRBD1 NA CASSKQGKDYGYTF TGTGCCAGTAGTAAACAGGGGAAGGACTATGGCTACACCTTC
13 TRBJ1-1 TRBV28 NA once CASNGGLNTEAFF TGTGCCAGCAATGGGGGGCTGAACACTGAAGCTTTCTTT
15 TRBJ2-2 TRBV5-1 NA NA CASSFNRQGTGELFF TGCGCCAGCAGCTTCAATAGGCAGGGGACCGGGGAGCTGTTTTTT
16 TRBJ2-2 TRBV2 TRBD2 NA CASSPGTSGNTGELFF TGTGCCAGCAGTCCCGGGACTAGCGGGAACACCGGGGAGCTGTTTTTT